The 16 T cell receptor beta chains listed next were all sequenced from one sample in a study of blood T cell repertoires in COVID-19. Sequencing was performed with immunoSEQ multiplex PCR; in TCRdb, only in-frame clones are kept and a portion is missing. The repertoire consists of some 180,000 clones, with 80% to 85% occurring once and the leading ten covering approximately 10%. Sequences were obtained from peripheral blood. The receptors originated from a man between 65 and 85 years old with active or convalescent COVID-19.

This clone was recorded only once. The CDR3 nucleotides read TGTGCCAGCAGTCTCAACGAGGTGGATACGCAGTATTTT. The encoded protein is CASSLNEVDTQYF. This sequence joins TRBV28 and TRBJ2-3; no definite D call. With 5 bases removed from V and 6 bases from J, the gap between germline ends came to 12 bases. Germline V gene sequence: CDR1 MDHEN, CDR2 SYDVKM. This CDR3 comprises 13 residues.

CDR3 in DNA: TGCAGTGCTAGTCTTGGGGGCGCGAATCAGCCCCAGCATTTT. It translates to CSASLGGANQPQHF. The J gene is TRBJ1-5, the V gene TRBV20-1; maybe TRBD1 (6 bases). V lost 3 bases and J 4 bases, leaving 13 bases between the germline ends. Germline CDR1 DFQATT, CDR2 SNEGSKA (reference sequence). The CDR3 runs 14 residues.

This clone was picked up one time. V is TRBV6-5 and J is TRBJ2-7, with 8 bases identical to TRBD1. Germline loops: CDR1 MNHEY, CDR2 SVGAGI. This CDR3 spans 14 amino acids. V lost 7 bases to trimming and J lost 4 bases; unmatched junction nucleotides: 9. The CDR3, as DNA: TGTGCCAGCACTAAGAGTGACAGGGGATACGAGCAGTACTTC. Amino acid sequence: CASTKSDRGYEQYF.

The DNA of the CDR3 is TGTGCCAGCAGCGTAGAGGAACTAAGCTACGAGCAGTACTTC. Translating gives CASSVEELSYEQYF. The J gene is TRBJ2-7, the V gene TRBV9, with D uncertain. Germline V CDR1 and CDR2: SGDLS, YYNGEE. The CDR3 is made up of 14 amino acids. Trimming removed 0 bases from V and 3 bases from J, with 10 bases in between.

This clone was counted a single time. This chain links TRBV10-2 with TRBJ2-7; weak D call: TRBD2 (6 bases). The CDR3 runs 14 residues. V was pared by 6 bases and J by 0 bases, with 12 bases between. Germline V gene sequence: CDR1 WSHSY, CDR2 SAAADI. The CDR3 reads CASSRRGGSYEQYF. The CDR3 coding sequence is TGCGCCAGCAGCAGGAGGGGAGGCTCCTACGAGCAGTACTTC.

The chain is built from TRBV4-3 and TRBJ2-1; 8 bases are a match to TRBD1. Germline CDR1 LGHNA, CDR2 YSLEER. Trimming removed 0 bases from V and 5 bases from J; junction bases left unmatched: 9. The CDR3 contains 17 residues. CDR3 sequence reads: CASSQDRKQGANNEQFF. The CDR3 DNA sequence: TGCGCCAGCAGCCAAGATAGGAAGCAGGGGGCGAACAATGAGCAGTTCTTC.

This chain uses TRBV2 with TRBJ2-6; TRBD1 aligns across 11 bases. The V gene end was trimmed by 6 bases and the J gene end by 0 bases; junction bases not matched to a gene: 7. The germline V gene has CDR1 SNHLY and CDR2 FYNNEI. The CDR3 sequence is 18 residues long. As DNA, the CDR3 is TGTGCCAGCAGAAGGACAGGGGGCTCTTTCTCTGGGGCCAACGTCCTGACTTTC. Its protein is CASRRTGGSFSGANVLTF.

The chain recombines TRBV4-1 with TRBJ1-6; D might be TRBD1 (5 bases). Germline V lookup: CDR1 MGHRA, CDR2 YSYEKL. The CDR3 consists of 17 residues. V lost 0 bases to trimming and J lost 4 bases, with 13 bases between them. CDR3 coding DNA: TGCGCCAGCAGCCAAGATAGTAGGGGCGCTTATAATTCACCCCTCCACTTT. Amino acid sequence: CASSQDSRGAYNSPLHF.

This chain links TRBV11-2 with TRBJ2-3, with 9 nucleotides matching TRBD1. The CDR3 runs 15 residues. Looked up from germline, CDR1 is SGHAT and CDR2 is FQNNGV. V shed 5 bases, J shed 3 bases, and the junction held 6 bases outside the gene matches. The CDR3 nucleotides are TGTGCCAGCAGCCCCGGGACAGGGAGTACAGATACGCAGTATTTT. Its translation: CASSPGTGSTDTQYF.

The chain is built from TRBV5-1 and TRBJ2-7; 8 nucleotides align to TRBD2. J gave up 6 bases and V 0 bases, and 14 bases lay outside the gene matches. There are 17 residues in the CDR3. Per germline, CDR1 SGHRS and CDR2 YFSETQ. CDR3 residues: CASSLALFGRALGEQYF. CDR3 in DNA: TGCGCCAGCAGCTTGGCTTTATTCGGGAGGGCCCTCGGCGAGCAGTACTTC. Filled out from reference TRBV5-1 and TRBJ2-7, the complete variable domain reads KAGVTQTPRYLIKTRGQQVTLSCSPISGHRSVSWYQQTPGQGLQFLFEYFSETQRNKGNFPGRFSGRQFSNSRSEMNVSTLELGDSALYLCASSLALFGRALGEQYFGPGTRLTVT.

This chain links TRBV3-1 (or the pseudogene TRBV3-2) with TRBJ1-1; 8 bases are a match to TRBD1. The CDR3 is 19 amino acids. V trimming: 4 bases; J trimming: 4 bases; junction bases outside the gene matches: 20. The germline gives CDR1 LGHDT, CDR2 YNNKEL (reference sequence). This CDR3 is CASSLLPVRNRGIGTEAFF. DNA for the CDR3: TGTGCCAGCAGCCTTCTACCGGTACGGAACAGGGGGATAGGCACTGAAGCTTTCTTT.

The V call is TRBV9, the J call TRBJ1-4; D call uncertain. The germline CDR1 and CDR2 sequences are SGDLS and YYNGEE. This CDR3 contains 17 residues. The V end lost 4 bases, the J end lost 1 base, and 17 bases lay between the germline ends. The CDR3 is CASSPGGNSGTNEKLFF. In nucleotides, the CDR3 is TGTGCCAGCAGCCCCGGAGGGAATTCAGGAACTAATGAAAAACTGTTTTTT.

For the CDR3, the DNA is TGTGCCAGCTCACCGGAACCACAGGGTTTCGGCTACACCTTC. Its protein product is CASSPEPQGFGYTF. The chain uses TRBV18 and TRBJ1-2; a possible D gene is TRBD1 (6 bases). The CDR3 length is 14 residues. V was clipped by 3 bases and J by 8 bases, with 16 bases between them. Germline V gene data show CDR1 as KGHSH and CDR2 as LQKENI. Full variable domain (missing parts from reference TRBV18 and TRBJ1-2): NAGVMQNPRHLVRRRGQEARLRCSPMKGHSHVYWYRQLPEEGLKFMVYLQKENIIDESGMPKERFSAEFPKEGPSILRIQQVVRGDSAAYFCASSPEPQGFGYTFGSGTRLTVV.

The V and J genes are TRBV6-1 and TRBJ2-7, with D unresolved. The germline V gene has CDR1 MNHNS and CDR2 SASEGT. Trimming stripped 1 base from V and 4 bases from J, with 8 bases between. The CDR3 runs 13 residues. CDR3 loop: CASSEGYRYEQYF. CDR3 DNA sequence: TGTGCCAGCAGTGAAGGTTACCGGTACGAGCAGTACTTC.

The chain uses TRBV6-5 and TRBJ1-2; 7 bases are a match to TRBD1. CDR3 size: 14 residues. Germline lookup yields CDR1 MNHEY and CDR2 SVGAGI. Trimming took 7 bases from V and 3 from J; bases not matched to a gene: 8. This CDR3 reads CASNRQGLHYGYTF. CDR3 nucleotides: TGTGCCAGCAACCGACAGGGCCTCCACTATGGCTACACCTTC.

The chain couples TRBV11-3 to TRBJ2-2; D is unclear. The length of the CDR3 is 14 residues. V lost 4 bases to trimming and J lost 3 bases, with 9 bases between them. Germline V gene data show CDR1 as SGHNT and CDR2 as YENEEA. CDR3 nucleotides: TGTGCCAGCAGCTCCCGTCGGGACACCGGGGAGCTGTTTTTT. Translating gives CASSSRRDTGELFF.